The rows below give T cell receptor beta chains drawn from one sample of a study of blood T cell repertoires in COVID-19. Profiled with immunoSEQ multiplex PCR; TCRdb holds only in-frame clones, not every one. The sample gives 95,000 to 150,000 clones, about four fifths of which show up once; roughly 12% is in the top ten. The sequencing sample was made of peripheral blood. The receptors derive from a human donor in a cohort sampled during active COVID-19. The CDR3 runs from the conserved cysteine through the conserved F or W. Each record gives: D gene, V gene, J gene, clone size, CDR3 DNA, CDR3 protein. The D gene is left open where the match is weak. Size tells how often a clone was seen (once, few, many) or the class of an expanded clone, and some rows leave it out.

>TRBD1|TRBV28|TRBJ1-1|NA
TGTGCCAGCACCCCTCCAGGGGGCCTGGGTAACACTGAAGCTTTCTTT
CASTPPGGLGNTEAFF
>NA|TRBV4-3|TRBJ1-4|NA
TGCGCCAGCAGCCAAGATTGGGGACAAACGGAAAAACTGTTTTTT
CASSQDWGQTEKLFF
>NA|TRBV3-1/TRBV3-2|TRBJ2-5|NA
TGTGCCAGCCTGGACATATGGGAGACCCAGTACTTC
CASLDIWETQYF
>TRBD1|TRBV19|TRBJ2-2|NA
TGTGCCAGTAGTACTGGACAGGGTTACACCGGGGAGCTGTTTTTT
CASSTGQGYTGELFF
>TRBD1|TRBV7-9|TRBJ2-7|NA
TGTGCCAGCTCGCCGGGACAGTCTTACGAGCAGTACTTC
CASSPGQSYEQYF
>TRBD1|TRBV7-2|TRBJ2-1|NA
TGTGCCACCAGGTCGGGGACAGGGGGTTCTCGTGAGCAGTTCTTC
CATRSGTGGSREQFF
>NA|TRBV21-1|TRBJ2-5|NA
TGTGCCAGCAGCACCCCGGGACAGGGGCTGTACCAAGAGACCCAGTACTTC
CASSTPGQGLYQETQYF
>TRBD1|TRBV6-5|TRBJ2-3|NA
TGTGCCAGCAGCCCGGGACAGGGCACAGATACGCAGTATTTT
CASSPGQGTDTQYF
>NA|TRBV11-2|TRBJ2-3|NA
TGTGCCAGCAGCGGCCGACGCGGCCCCACAGATACGCAGTATTTT
CASSGRRGPTDTQYF
>NA|TRBV5-1|TRBJ1-3|NA
TGCGCCAGCAGCATGTGGGCGGGAAACACCATATATTTT
CASSMWAGNTIYF
>NA|TRBV5-6|TRBJ2-2|NA
TGTGCCAGCAGCATCGCAGAGAACACCGGGGAGCTGTTTTTT
CASSIAENTGELFF
>NA|TRBV2|TRBJ1-2|NA
TGTGCCAGCAGTGAAGTACAGGGCTATGGCTACACCTTC
CASSEVQGYGYTF
>NA|TRBV7-2|TRBJ2-3|few
TGTGCCAGCAGCTTTCCCGGACAAACCTCCACCACAGATACGCAGTATTTT
CASSFPGQTSTTDTQYF
>NA|TRBV4-3|TRBJ2-1|once
TGCGCCAGCAGTTCGCTTGGGAGCTCCTACAATGAGCAGTTCTTC
CASSSLGSSYNEQFF
>NA|TRBV7-9|TRBJ2-1|NA
TGTGCCAGCAGCCCACCTAACGTCAATGAGCAGTTCTTC
CASSPPNVNEQFF
>NA|TRBV5-4|TRBJ1-4|NA
TGTGCCAGCAGCTTGGACAGGGTCGCAACTAATGAAAAACTGTTTTTT
CASSLDRVATNEKLFF
>NA|TRBV5-1|TRBJ2-3|NA
TGCGCCAGCAGCTCTGGCGGTTACACAGATACGCAGTATTTT
CASSSGGYTDTQYF
>TRBD2|TRBV9|TRBJ2-3|NA
TGTGCCAGCAGCGGGACTAGCGGGGGGGCCGGAACGCAGTATTTT
CASSGTSGGAGTQYF
>NA|TRBV3-1/TRBV3-2|TRBJ1-3|few
TGTGCCAGCAGCCCGGCGGGCTCCGGAAACACCATATATTTT
CASSPAGSGNTIYF
>NA|TRBV5-1|TRBJ2-1|NA
TGCGCCAGCGGGCCGGGGGACTCTCACAATGAGCAGTTCTTC
CASGPGDSHNEQFF
>NA|TRBV9|TRBJ1-6|NA
TGTGCCAGCAGCGCGGTCGGGGGGTCTAATTCACCCCTCCACTTT
CASSAVGGSNSPLHF
>NA|TRBV4-2|TRBJ2-3|NA
TGTGCCAGCAGCCAGCGTCCTAGCACAGATACGCAGTATTTT
CASSQRPSTDTQYF
>NA|TRBV21-1|TRBJ1-3|once
TGTGCCAGCAGCACCCGACAGGGGGCGAACAGAAACACCATATATTTT
CASSTRQGANRNTIYF
>TRBD1|TRBV7-6|TRBJ2-1|NA
TGTGCCAGCAGCCCCCGACCGGGACAGGGGGGCCATGAGCAGTTCTTC
CASSPRPGQGGHEQFF
>NA|TRBV6-2/TRBV6-3|TRBJ1-5|NA
TGTGCCAGCAGTCCGAGGAACCGATCTCAGCCCCAGCATTTT
CASSPRNRSQPQHF
>TRBD2|TRBV3-1/TRBV3-2|TRBJ2-3|NA
TGTGCCAGCAGCCGCGGACTAGCGGGGGGGTCTAGCACAGATACGCAGTATTTT
CASSRGLAGGSSTDTQYF
>NA|TRBV7-2|TRBJ1-3|NA
TGTGCCAGCAGTTTCGCGAGAAACACCATATATTTT
CASSFARNTIYF
>NA|TRBV12-3/TRBV12-4|TRBJ1-2|few
TGTGCCAGCAGATCGGGTCCCTATGGCTACACCTTC
CASRSGPYGYTF
>TRBD2|TRBV11-2|TRBJ2-5|once
TGTGCCAGCAGCTTAGATCTGGCTAGCGGGGGGAGGGAGACCCAGTACTTC
CASSLDLASGGRETQYF
>TRBD1|TRBV7-2|TRBJ1-4|few
TGTGCCAGCAGCTTAGCGGGGACAGGGAGTGAAAAACTGTTTTTT
CASSLAGTGSEKLFF
>TRBD1|TRBV7-8|TRBJ1-4|NA
TGTGCCAGCAGCCTCAGGGGGGCCTATGAAAAACTGTTTTTT
CASSLRGAYEKLFF
>NA|TRBV6-5|TRBJ2-7|NA
TGTGCCAGCAGGCAGGACCAGGGGCAACACTACGAGCAGTACTTC
CASRQDQGQHYEQYF
>NA|TRBV24-1|TRBJ2-3|few
TGTGCCACCAGTGATTTAGAAGGGGCCCCCACAGATACGCAGTATTTT
CATSDLEGAPTDTQYF
>NA|TRBV2|TRBJ2-5|NA
TGTGCCAGCAGTGCGGTGGTGTTCAGGATGGAGACCCAGTACTTC
CASSAVVFRMETQYF
>NA|TRBV5-1|TRBJ2-4|NA
TGCGCCAGCAGCCTTACAACCTCGTCAGCCAAAAACATTCAGTACTTC
CASSLTTSSAKNIQYF
>NA|TRBV12-5|TRBJ2-5|NA
TGTGCTAGTGGGGGGGCCCCACAAGAGACCCAGTACTTC
CASGGAPQETQYF
>NA|TRBV5-1|TRBJ1-1|NA
TGCGCCAGCAGCTTGGACGCCAGGGGAACTGAAGCTTTCTTT
CASSLDARGTEAFF
>TRBD1|TRBV2|TRBJ1-1|NA
TGTGCCAGCAATCGGGACAGCAACACTGAAGCTTTCTTT
CASNRDSNTEAFF
>TRBD1|TRBV5-6|TRBJ1-5|NA
TGTGCCAGCAGTCGGGACAGGGCGGCCCGTCAGCCCCAGCATTTT
CASSRDRAARQPQHF
>NA|TRBV19|TRBJ1-3|once
TGTGCCAGTAAGGGAACCAGGGTGGACTCTGGAAACACCATATATTTT
CASKGTRVDSGNTIYF
>TRBD1|TRBV14|TRBJ1-2|once
TGTGCCAGCAGCGGACAGGGTTTCAATGGCTACACCTTC
CASSGQGFNGYTF
>TRBD1|TRBV9|TRBJ1-2|NA
TGTGCCAGCAGCGTAGGGCAGGGGGCCTACACCTTC
CASSVGQGAYTF
>NA|TRBV6-1|TRBJ1-1|NA
TGTGCCAGCAGTTCCAGGGGAGTTCGGAACACTGAAGCTTTCTTT
CASSSRGVRNTEAFF